These 30 T cell receptor beta chains were sequenced from one sample in a study of identical twins. TCRdb reprocessed the 5' RACE reads via MiXCR and lists one record per CDR3 protein. The sample includes 750,000 to 950,000 distinct CDR3 sequences, roughly 12% of them seen just once. These data were also filed under a second study, of yellow fever vaccine responses in identical twins.

The sequenced material came from PBMCs. The receptor source for this set is a woman under 30 in good health.

This rearrangement joins TRBV13 to TRBJ2-7; TRBD2 aligns across 9 bases. The CDR3 runs to 13 residues. V lost 5 bases and J lost 6; bases outside the gene matches: 5. Looked up from germline, CDR1 is PRHDT and CDR2 is FYEKMQ (reference sequence). The CDR3 region has the DNA TGTGCCAGCAGCACCCGACTAGCGGTCGAGCAGTACTTC. It codes for CASSTRLAVEQYF.

CDR3 nucleotide sequence: TGTGCCAGCAGCTTCAGTTTTTCTTACTACGAGCAGTACTTC. Protein product: CASSFSFSYYEQYF. This chain joins TRBV7-8 and TRBJ2-7; D gene ambiguous. The CDR3 spans 14 residues. CDR1 is SGHVS and CDR2 is FQNEAQ in the germline V gene. Trimming took 3 bases from V and 3 from J, leaving 12 bases between them.

This clonotype was detected a few times. This chain connects TRBV7-6 to TRBJ1-2; D is uncertain. The CDR3 contains 13 residues. V lost 1 base and J lost 6, with 9 bases in between. Looked up from germline, CDR1 is SGHVS and CDR2 is FNYEAQ. CDR3 nucleotides: TGTGCCAGCAGCTTAGGACCCCTGGATGGCTACACCTTC. This sequence encodes CASSLGPLDGYTF.

This clonotype was observed a few times. The chain couples TRBV4-1 to TRBJ2-3; TRBD2 aligns across 8 bases. Unmatched junction bases numbered 3, after V lost 1 base and J lost 0 bases. The CDR3 extends over 16 amino acids. CDR1 is MGHRA, CDR2 YSYEKL, per germline. CDR3 coding DNA: TGCGCCAGCAGCCAAGGGGAGCGGGGGAGCACAGATACGCAGTATTTT. Translating gives CASSQGERGSTDTQYF.

This clonotype was seen more than once but under ten times. The chain couples TRBV12-3 or TRBV12-4 to TRBJ1-4, with 7 bases identical to TRBD1. The CDR3 extends over 11 amino acids. V shed 5 bases and J 12 bases; nucleotides not matched to a gene: 3. CDR3 coding DNA: TGTGCCAGCAGTCGCGGGACAGAACTGTTTTTT. Its protein product is CASSRGTELFF.

The chain employs TRBV20-1 and TRBJ2-3; 7 nucleotides agree with TRBD2. Losses at the gene ends were 8 bases for V and 2 bases for J; bases not matched to a gene: 16. The CDR3 runs 16 residues. CDR1 DFQATT and CDR2 SNEGSKA come from the germline V gene (reference sequence). The DNA of the CDR3 is TGCAGTCAAAGAGTTCGGGCTAGCGGCTACACAGATACGCAGTATTTT. Protein: CSQRVRASGYTDTQYF.

This clonotype was counted ten times or more. The J gene is TRBJ1-5, the V gene TRBV3-1, with a weak D call TRBD1 (5 bases). Germline V gene sequence: CDR1 LGHDT, CDR2 YNNKEL (reference sequence). CDR3 length: 15 amino acids. Trimming took 3 bases from V and 4 from J, leaving 13 bases between them. The CDR3 region is CASSHGQGYNQPQHF. The CDR3, as DNA: TGTGCCAGCAGCCACGGCCAGGGTTATAATCAGCCCCAGCATTTT.

The chain links TRBV3-1 to TRBJ2-5; the D gene is possibly TRBD1 (5 bases). The V and J ends lost 4 bases and 1 base respectively, with 10 bases between them. Looked up from germline, CDR1 is LGHDT and CDR2 is YNNKEL (reference sequence). The length of the CDR3 is 14 residues. The CDR3 protein is CASSPGRRQETQYF. The CDR3 nucleotides are TGTGCCAGCAGCCCAGGGCGGCGCCAAGAGACCCAGTACTTC.

This clonotype appeared a few times. The V call is TRBV7-3, the J call TRBJ2-4; D not resolved. The CDR3 sequence is 21 residues long. The germline V and J ends were trimmed by 3 bases and 0 bases, with 27 bases remaining between them. Germline CDR1 reads SGHTA; CDR2 reads FQGTGA. CDR3 nucleotides: TGTGCCAGCAGCTTTACAGTAGGCTGGCTCAGAAAGGGCCTAGCCAAAAACATTCAGTACTTC. It encodes CASSFTVGWLRKGLAKNIQYF.

The table lists this clonotype with many counts. This rearrangement joins TRBV3-1 to TRBJ2-5; 8 bases fit TRBD2. Germline assignment: CDR1 LGHDT and CDR2 YNNKEL (reference sequence). CDR3 length: 15 residues. The ends lost 1 base at V and 2 bases at J; junction bases unmatched: 3. The CDR3 here is CASSQGAGVQETQYF. CDR3 bases: TGTGCCAGCAGCCAAGGAGCGGGGGTACAAGAGACCCAGTACTTC.

This sequence joins TRBV27 and TRBJ1-1, with D unclear. The germline CDR1 and CDR2 sequences are MNHEY and SMNVEV (reference sequence). This CDR3 comprises 13 residues. Between the trimmed V and J ends, which lost 3 bases and 4 bases, there was a span of 9 bases. Here the CDR3 DNA reads TGTGCCAGCAGTTTGGATTACGGCACTGAAGCTTTCTTT. Translated, it gives CASSLDYGTEAFF.

This chain connects TRBV7-2 to TRBJ2-5; no clear D. Between the trimmed V and J ends, which lost 0 bases and 0 bases, there was a span of 8 bases. The CDR3 runs to 15 residues. CDR1 is SGHTA and CDR2 is FQGNSA in the germline V gene. CDR3 loop: CASSLAFTYQETQYF. For the CDR3, the DNA is TGTGCCAGCAGCTTAGCGTTTACATACCAAGAGACCCAGTACTTC.

This sequence joins TRBV4-2 and TRBJ2-7; D is perhaps TRBD2 (6 bases). Germline V gene lookup returns CDR1 LGHNA and CDR2 YNFKEQ. The V end was cut by 0 bases, the J end by 0 bases, with 15 bases between. This CDR3 has 17 amino acids. The CDR3 loop is CASSQEDLGRSSYEQYF. The CDR3 coding sequence is TGTGCCAGCAGCCAAGAGGACCTGGGGAGGAGCTCCTACGAGCAGTACTTC.

This clonotype was counted many times. The V gene is TRBV12-3 or TRBV12-4, the J gene TRBJ2-3; TRBD1 aligns across 7 bases. V trimming: 2 bases; J trimming: 2 bases; junction bases outside the gene matches: 22. This CDR3 has 21 amino acids. CDR3 sequence: CASSLYPAGGKLSVLTDTQYF. CDR3 DNA: TGTGCCAGCAGTTTATATCCGGCAGGGGGTAAACTTTCCGTACTCACAGATACGCAGTATTTT.

V and J are TRBV12-3 or TRBV12-4 and TRBJ2-1; D gene unclear. The CDR3 sequence is 12 residues long. V was pared by 6 bases and J by 7 bases, with 10 bases between. Here the CDR3 DNA reads TGTGCCAGCAGGCCAAGAGTAAATGAGCAGTTCTTC. As protein: CASRPRVNEQFF.

The V and J genes are TRBV12-3 or TRBV12-4 and TRBJ1-6; 7 bases agree with TRBD1. This CDR3 comprises 15 residues. J was trimmed by 10 bases and V by 5 bases; bases with no gene match: 11. The CDR3 DNA follows: TGTGCCAGCAGTCCACCGGGACAGAGGAACTCACCCCTCCACTTT. Its translation: CASSPPGQRNSPLHF.

There are a few counts of this clonotype. This chain connects TRBV24-1 to TRBJ1-2; no definite D call. The CDR3 is 13 residues long. The germline gives CDR1 KGHDR, CDR2 SFDVKD. Trimming stripped 5 bases from V and 2 bases from J, with 8 bases between. The CDR3 bases are TGTGCCACCAGTGTGTCCAGGAACTATGGCTACACCTTC. It codes for CATSVSRNYGYTF.

This clonotype was observed a handful of times. This chain uses TRBV28 with TRBJ2-4; possibly TRBD2 for D (6 bases). The CDR3 is made up of 16 amino acids. Trimming took 3 bases from V and 3 from J, leaving 15 bases between them. Germline assignment: CDR1 MDHEN and CDR2 SYDVKM. CDR3 amino acids: CASSFGREALKNIQYF. Written as DNA, the CDR3 is TGTGCCAGCAGTTTCGGCAGGGAGGCCCTCAAAAACATTCAGTACTTC.

This clonotype was seen ten or more times. V is TRBV12-3 or TRBV12-4 and J is TRBJ2-1; 10 nucleotides agree with TRBD1. The CDR3 length is 13 residues. V shed 6 bases, J shed 7 bases, and the junction held 3 bases outside the gene matches. CDR3 loop: CASRGQGWNEQFF. CDR3 bases: TGTGCCAGCAGGGGACAGGGGTGGAATGAGCAGTTCTTC.

Ten or more counts support this clonotype. The chain is built from TRBV5-1 and TRBJ2-5, with TRBD1 as a possible D gene (5 bases). This CDR3 spans 14 amino acids. Germline values: CDR1 SGHRS, CDR2 YFSETQ. Trimming stripped 2 bases from V and 2 bases from J, with 10 bases between. The CDR3 region is CASSFGTGQETQYF. The CDR3 DNA reads as TGCGCCAGCAGCTTTGGCACAGGACAAGAGACCCAGTACTTC.

The genes are TRBV4-1 and TRBJ2-7, with TRBD1 identical over 9 bases. The CDR3 is 17 amino acids. Losses at the gene ends were 4 bases for V and 5 bases for J; bases not matched to a gene: 15. Germline CDR1 is MGHRA and CDR2 is YSYEKL. Here the CDR3 reads CASSRGQGEVGGNEQYF. As DNA, the CDR3 is TGCGCCAGCAGCCGGGGACAGGGTGAGGTTGGGGGAAACGAGCAGTACTTC.

This clonotype has a handful of counts. The V gene is TRBV12-3 or TRBV12-4, the J gene TRBJ2-3; D is possibly TRBD1 (6 bases). V gave up 5 bases and J gave up 4 bases, with 13 bases separating them. The CDR3 is 14 amino acids. CDR3 DNA: TGTGCCAGCAGTCCCTGGACAGCGGCAGATACGCAGTATTTT. Its translation is CASSPWTAADTQYF.

This CDR3 is CASSENSFRAYEQYF. CDR3 DNA: TGTGCCAGCAGTGAAAATAGCTTCCGGGCCTACGAGCAGTACTTC. The J gene is TRBJ2-7, the V gene TRBV2; D call uncertain. Germline assignment: CDR1 SNHLY and CDR2 FYNNEI. The CDR3 spans 15 residues. V dropped 2 bases and J dropped 2 bases, with 13 bases sitting between them.

This clonotype was seen only a few times. V gene TRBV5-6 combines with J gene TRBJ1-5; D is uncertain. The V gene lost 1 base and the J gene lost 9 bases, with 17 bases spanning the gap. This CDR3 is built from 15 residues. The V gene's germline CDR1 is SGHDT and CDR2 YYEEEE. CDR3: CASSLQGSWSSPQHF. CDR3 coding DNA: TGTGCCAGCAGCTTGCAAGGCAGCTGGTCCTCGCCCCAGCATTTT.

The CDR3 sequence: CASSSSRGQAFF. The CDR3 coding sequence is TGTGCCAGCAGTTCTTCCCGCGGACAAGCTTTCTTT. The J gene is TRBJ1-1, the V gene TRBV12-3 or TRBV12-4; D uncertain. Trimming stripped 4 bases from V and 9 bases from J, with 12 bases between. The CDR3 covers 12 residues.

There are a few counts of this clonotype. The chain has TRBV6-5 and TRBJ2-6; D is uncertain. Trimming stripped 0 bases from V and 1 base from J, with 7 bases between. The CDR3 is made up of 16 amino acids. CDR1 and CDR2 (germline): MNHEY, SVGAGI. As DNA, the CDR3 is TGTGCCAGCAGTTACTCTTCCATTTCTGGGGCCAACGTCCTGACTTTC. Translated, it gives CASSYSSISGANVLTF.

This clonotype appeared many times. This chain joins TRBV7-9 and TRBJ2-2, with D unresolved. Germline lookup yields CDR1 SEHNR and CDR2 FQNEAQ (reference sequence). Trimming shortened V by 5 bases and J by 6 bases, and 10 bases separated the two germline ends. This CDR3 contains 13 residues. The chain's CDR3 is CASSPGSPGELFF. Written as DNA, the CDR3 is TGTGCCAGCAGCCCGGGCAGTCCCGGGGAGCTGTTTTTT.

V gene TRBV7-9 combines with J gene TRBJ2-7, with a weak D call TRBD1 (6 bases). The CDR3 covers 16 residues. Per the germline V gene, CDR1 is SEHNR and CDR2 is FQNEAQ (reference sequence). Trimming stripped 1 base from V and 1 base from J, with 14 bases between. The CDR3, as DNA: TGTGCCAGCAGCTTAGAAACAGGGAAGCTATCCTACGAGCAGTACTTC. It translates to CASSLETGKLSYEQYF.

This chain connects TRBV4-1 to TRBJ1-4; D gene ambiguous. CDR1 and CDR2 (germline): MGHRA, YSYEKL. This CDR3 is 15 amino acids long. Trimming removed 0 bases from V and 5 bases from J, with 10 bases in between. CDR3 in DNA: TGCGCCAGCAGCCAAGATGGGGTGGGGAATGAAAAACTGTTTTTT. Translating it yields CASSQDGVGNEKLFF.

The chain is built from TRBV20-1 and TRBJ2-3; 11 bases fit TRBD2. The CDR3 is made up of 16 amino acids. CDR1 and CDR2 (germline): DFQATT, SNEGSKA (reference sequence). V gave up 0 bases and J gave up 4 bases; unmatched junction bases: 6. The CDR3 here is CSARDWLAGGSDTQYF. CDR3 DNA sequence: TGCAGTGCTAGAGATTGGCTAGCGGGAGGTTCAGATACGCAGTATTTT.